This TCR beta chain was sequenced during a study of cytomegalovirus exposure and HLA in healthy donors. Findings and caveats of the study: In vitro data verified three CMV-associated chains as specific for CMV antigens. With further analysis later on, most CMV-associated TCR beta chains appeared HLA-restricted.

Regarding this clone: What it binds is unknown.

This PCR relied on a set of 60 Vbeta primers and 13 Jbeta primers. Assay: immunoSEQ multiplex PCR; the TCRdb copy retains only in-frame clones and omits some. This table holds roughly 180,000 clones, more than 65% found once. Per the germline V gene, CDR1 is SGHRS and CDR2 is YFSETQ. Trimming pared 0 bases from V and 3 bases from J, leaving 9 bases between. This CDR3 comprises 14 residues. The rearrangement joins TRBV5-1 to TRBJ2-5; D may be TRBD1 (6 bases). The sample comprised PBMCs. The source of this sequence is a man under 40 in good health and CMV-seronegative. CDR3 loop: CASSLGAGEETQYF. CDR3 bases: TGCGCCAGCAGCTTGGGGGCAGGGGAAGAGACCCAGTACTTC.